This TCR beta chain was sequenced during a study of blood T cell repertoires in COVID-19. Study background: Collection of acute and convalescent COVID-19 samples took place in the United States, Italy and Spain.

The CDR3 has 18 residues. The J segment lost 6 bases and the V segment lost 4 bases, leaving 15 bases of the junction unmatched. The V gene's germline CDR1 is SEHNR and CDR2 FQNEAQ (reference sequence). It was during active infection that Seattle patients were enrolled and then longitudinally followed. Per the original data handling: Reference gene primer amplification in the assay estimated nucleated cell counts. Data came from immunoSEQ multiplex PCR; TCRdb stores just in-frame clones and leaves some out. That table is the source of V, J and clone size, and D and trimming were worked out from the DNA. The sample includes roughly 500,000 clones, roughly nine tenths of them seen just once.

This receptor was identified in a man between 18 and 29 years old with COVID-19, enrolled during active disease. The sample taken for sequencing was peripheral blood. The chain recombines TRBV7-9 with TRBJ2-3, with TRBD2 matching over 11 bases. CDR3 nucleotides: TGTGCCAGCAGCTCCCCCTGGGTAGCGGGGGGGCCTGGGGATACGCAGTATTTT. This gives the protein CASSSPWVAGGPGDTQYF.